A single sample gave rise to the 13 T cell receptor beta chains below, sequenced in a study of blood T cells in healthy people across ages. Through a sample-barcoded 5' primer and a J-beta primer mix, a second PCR was run for roughly 6 to 11 cycles. TCRdb recomputed calls from the 5' RACE reads with MiXCR, one row per CDR3 protein. This repertoire shows 660,000 or so distinct CDR3 sequences, roughly 50% found once; its top ten account for 35% to 40%. The sequencing input was blood. The source is a man in his sixties in good health.

This clonotype was observed a handful of times. The rearrangement uses TRBV5-1 and TRBJ1-4; the D gene is possibly TRBD1 (5 bases). The CDR3 is 15 residues long. V was clipped by 0 bases and J by 8 bases, with 14 bases between them. Per germline, CDR1 SGHRS and CDR2 YFSETQ. The CDR3 sequence is CASSLAIGGGEKLFF. For the CDR3, the DNA is TGCGCCAGCAGCTTGGCCATCGGGGGTGGAGAAAAACTGTTTTTT.

The chain employs TRBV18 and TRBJ2-7, with a weak D call TRBD2 (6 bases). This CDR3 spans 14 amino acids. The V gene's germline CDR1 is KGHSH and CDR2 LQKENI. Trimming stripped 2 bases from V and 3 bases from J, with 11 bases between. The chain's CDR3 is CASSPGGRVYEQYF. The CDR3 DNA is TGTGCCAGCTCACCAGGAGGGAGAGTCTACGAGCAGTACTTC.

The V gene is TRBV4-1, the J gene TRBJ2-5; TRBD1 aligns across 8 bases. V was clipped by 4 bases and J by 4 bases; unmatched bases: 8. Germline values: CDR1 MGHRA, CDR2 YSYEKL. The CDR3 is made up of 15 amino acids. The CDR3 DNA is TGCGCCAGCAGCCCAGGACAGGGTCGTCCAGAGACCCAGTACTTC. It yields the protein CASSPGQGRPETQYF.

The chain employs TRBV6-5 and TRBJ2-5, with 9 bases identical to TRBD2. Trimming took 0 bases from V and 5 from J; bases not matched to a gene: 10. Germline CDR1 MNHEY, CDR2 SVGAGI. This CDR3 has 17 amino acids. In DNA form, the CDR3 reads TGTGCCAGCAGTTACTCCGGGCTAGCGGGGTATGTCGAGACCCAGTACTTC. It yields the protein CASSYSGLAGYVETQYF.

The rearrangement joins TRBV29-1 to TRBJ2-7, with TRBD1 identical over 10 bases. Trimming cost V 2 bases and J 4 bases; bases outside gene matches: 2. The CDR3 is 13 amino acids. Germline V gene data show CDR1 as SQVTM and CDR2 as ANQGSEA. The CDR3 nucleotides read TGCAGCGTTGAATTGGACAGGGGGTACGAGCAGTACTTC. Residues: CSVELDRGYEQYF.

This clonotype was found many times. This chain joins TRBV13 and TRBJ2-5; TRBD2 aligns across 7 bases. The CDR3 spans 16 residues. Germline CDR1 reads PRHDT; CDR2 reads FYEKMQ (reference sequence). Germline trimming cut 5 bases from V and 2 bases from J; bases unmatched to any gene: 11. The CDR3 loop reads CASSLRTRSGQETQYF. The CDR3 DNA sequence: TGTGCCAGCAGCCTACGGACTAGGAGCGGGCAAGAGACCCAGTACTTC.

This clonotype has more than one count but fewer than ten. The gene calls are TRBV7-2 and TRBJ2-5; 12 nucleotides line up with TRBD1. The CDR3 length is 16 residues. In germline, CDR1 is SGHTA, CDR2 FQGNSA. V shed 1 base, J shed 2 bases, and the junction held 2 bases outside the gene matches. DNA for the CDR3: TGTGCCAGCAGCTTAGGGGACAGGGGGCGACAAGAGACCCAGTACTTC. Translation: CASSLGDRGRQETQYF.

The chain joins TRBV29-1 to TRBJ2-7; D is perhaps TRBD1 (5 bases). Germline CDR1 SQVTM, CDR2 ANQGSEA. This CDR3 is built from 16 residues. V shed 4 bases and J shed 7 bases, with 26 bases lying between them. This chain's CDR3 is CSVGGGNRHNYNEQYF. The CDR3 coding sequence is TGCAGCGTTGGGGGCGGAAACAGGCACAACTACAATGAGCAGTACTTC.

The chain recombines TRBV9 with TRBJ2-1; no clear D. Germline V gene data show CDR1 as SGDLS and CDR2 as YYNGEE. The CDR3 runs 11 residues. V shed 8 bases and J shed 8 bases, with 11 bases lying between them. The DNA for the CDR3 is TGTGCCAGTGCTTGGGCCGATGAGCAGTTCTTC. Translating it yields CASAWADEQFF.

The rearrangement links TRBV7-2 to TRBJ2-1, with TRBD2 as a possible D gene (6 bases). The tail of the sequence fits TRBJ2-7 better, so the J call may be wrong. CDR3 length equals 14 residues. Germline CDR1 SGHTA, CDR2 FQGNSA. CDR3 bases: TGTGCCAGCAGTTCCCCTCAAGGGAGGAATGAGCAGTACTTC. This codes for CASSSPQGRNEQYF.

This chain uses TRBV7-9 with TRBJ2-3; D not resolved. CDR1 is SEHNR and CDR2 is FQNEAQ in the germline V gene (reference sequence). This CDR3 contains 16 residues. The germline V and J ends were trimmed by 1 base and 1 base, with 12 bases remaining between them. The CDR3 reads CASSLGGRARTDTQYF. In DNA, the CDR3 is TGTGCCAGCAGCTTAGGTGGGCGCGCACGCACAGATACGCAGTATTTT.

V gene TRBV10-3 combines with J gene TRBJ2-7, with TRBD1 matching 8 bases. Germline assignment: CDR1 ENHRY and CDR2 SYGVKD. This CDR3 is 12 amino acids long. Trimming cost V 6 bases and J 6 bases; bases outside gene matches: 4. As DNA, the CDR3 is TGTGCCATCAGCCCCGACAGGGGCGAGCAGTACTTC. Amino acids: CAISPDRGEQYF.

The chain uses TRBV2 and TRBJ2-5, with D perhaps matching TRBD2 (5 bases). With 10 bases removed from V and 3 bases from J, the gap between germline ends came to 12 bases. The germline V gene has CDR1 SNHLY and CDR2 FYNNEI. The CDR3 sequence is 12 residues long. CDR3 bases: TGTGCCACCAAGGACTGGAAAGAGACCCAGTACTTC. Translating gives CATKDWKETQYF.